The rows below give T cell receptor beta chains drawn from one sample of a study of response to subunit inactivated influenza vaccine. Using its own MiXCR run on the RT-PCR reads, TCRdb lists one record per CDR3 protein. The sample yields roughly 790,000 distinct CDR3 sequences, less than 25% seen once. Specimen: PBMCs from blood, collected approximately 5 days after vaccination. These receptors all come from a man in his fifties or sixties who received an inactivated influenza vaccine. Both conserved end residues are trimmed from each CDR3.

>TRBV12-3/TRBV12-4|TRBJ2-7
ASSTGEREQY
>TRBV6-2/TRBV6-3|TRBJ2-2
ASRRQGNTGELF
>TRBV12-3/TRBV12-4|TRBJ1-6
ASSLGWEPYSPLH
>TRBV10-3|TRBJ2-5
AISIRTGVQETQY
>TRBV7-8|TRBJ2-5
ASSRPVGETQY
>TRBV4-1|TRBJ1-5
ASSRDRGSGRSQPHH
>TRBV29-1|TRBJ2-4
SVVSLAGAIQY
>TRBV11-1|TRBJ2-1
ASSVSPWGDEQF
>TRBV29-1|TRBJ2-3
SVSVGTDTQY
>TRBV27|TRBJ2-7
ASSLSSGGVYEQY
>TRBV20-1|TRBJ2-5
SARGTSGGQETQY
>TRBV5-1|TRBJ2-7
ASRYLLGVNYEQY
>TRBV28|TRBJ2-3
ASSSRREVVDTQY
>TRBV20-1|TRBJ1-1
SARSTGAVTEAF
>TRBV19|TRBJ2-4
ASSNFPEAKNIQY
>TRBV2|TRBJ2-2
ASIQGKFGELF
>TRBV5-6|TRBJ2-3
ASSLGGTGPDTQY
>TRBV4-3|TRBJ2-1
ASSQERANEQF
>TRBV20-1|TRBJ2-7
SAIGSWDLGYEQY